This TCR beta chain was sequenced during a study of blood T cell repertoires in COVID-19. Study at large: Samples taken during acute and convalescent COVID-19 were collected in the United States, Italy and Spain.

Participants were aged roughly 18 to 100 years from approximately 24 US areas. Two negative PCRs, clearance, or symptom resolution characterized the recovered Cohort 3 donors. Original data processing: Reference gene primers were amplified, and this amplification served to estimate nucleated cell counts. The assay was immunoSEQ multiplex PCR, and TCRdb's table has in-frame clones only and misses some. V and J calls and clone size are as listed in that table; D and trimming were resolved from the DNA. The sample yields nearly 350,000 clones, about 90% seen once. With 0 bases removed from V and 5 bases from J, the gap between germline ends came to 14 bases. CDR1 is SGHRS, CDR2 YFSETQ, per germline. The CDR3 runs to 15 residues.

The sample was PBMCs or T cells enriched from blood (not recorded which). The receptor was derived from a woman aged 30 to 39 who had recovered from COVID-19. The V gene is TRBV5-1, the J gene TRBJ1-2; D is possibly TRBD1 (6 bases). The CDR3 is CASSLAAGVGYGYTF. As DNA, the CDR3 is TGCGCCAGCAGCTTGGCAGCAGGGGTAGGTTATGGCTACACCTTC.